A selection of T cell receptor beta chains follows, all from one sample in a study of blood T cell repertoires in COVID-19. The repertoire was sequenced with immunoSEQ multiplex PCR; TCRdb's copy has only in-frame clones and lacks some. Of 150,000 to 200,000 clones listed, 89% were seen once; the top ten hold approximately 2.1%. The source material was PBMCs or T cells enriched from blood (not recorded which). The receptor source for this set is a middle-aged woman with acute COVID-19. CDR3s include the opening cysteine and the closing phenylalanine or tryptophan. D genes are given only for firm matches. Size is omitted from some rows. Given values are once, few, many or a class for expanded clones.

j_call cdr3_length v_call clone_size d_call cdr3_nt cdr3_aa
TRBJ2-7 16 TRBV7-3 NA NA TGTGCCAGCAGCCCCCCAACGGAGCAAGCATCCTACGAGCAGTACTTC CASSPPTEQASYEQYF
TRBJ2-6 15 TRBV9 few NA TGTGCCAGCAGCGCCACAGGCTCTGGGGCCAACGTCCTGACTTTC CASSATGSGANVLTF
TRBJ2-1 17 TRBV11-2 NA NA TGTGCCAGCAGTTCACAACCCGGGACTCTCTCCTACAATGAGCAGTTCTTC CASSSQPGTLSYNEQFF
TRBJ1-3 17 TRBV7-2 NA NA TGTGCCAGCAGCTTAGGGCCCCCGGGGGGGGGTGGAAACACCATATATTTT CASSLGPPGGGGNTIYF
TRBJ2-1 13 TRBV30 NA NA TGTGCCTGGAGTGGGAGCTCCTACAATGAGCAGTTCTTC CAWSGSSYNEQFF
TRBJ1-4 15 TRBV15 NA TRBD1 TGTGCCACCAGCAGACGTACAGGGGCTAATGAAAAACTGTTTTTT CATSRRTGANEKLFF
TRBJ2-7 17 TRBV5-1 NA TRBD1 TGCGCCAGCAGCAAGGGTGGACAGGGACTCTTCTCCTACGAGCAGTACTTC CASSKGGQGLFSYEQYF
TRBJ1-4 16 TRBV7-9 NA TRBD1 TGTGCCAGCAGAGACGATAGGAGGGGGCTGCGTGAAAAACTGTTTTTT CASRDDRRGLREKLFF
TRBJ2-5 16 TRBV24-1 NA NA TGTGCCACCAGTGACCCCACAGTGAAGTACCAAGAGACCCAGTACTTC CATSDPTVKYQETQYF
TRBJ2-1 13 TRBV7-9 NA NA TGTGCCAGCAGCTTAGGGTTTGCGGGGGAGCAGTTCTTC CASSLGFAGEQFF
TRBJ2-7 11 TRBV6-5 NA NA TGTGCCAGCAGGCGGGGCTACGAGCAGTACTTC CASRRGYEQYF
TRBJ2-3 15 TRBV2 NA TRBD2 TGTGCCAGCACTGCGGGGGGCCCAGGAGAAGATACGCAGTATTTT CASTAGGPGEDTQYF
TRBJ1-2 14 TRBV7-2 NA NA TGTGCCAGCAGCTCCCCTCCGTCAGACTATGGCTACACCTTC CASSSPPSDYGYTF
TRBJ2-3 15 TRBV7-3 NA NA TGTGCCAGCAGCTTCGGAGGCGGCGGAACAGATACGCAGTATTTT CASSFGGGGTDTQYF
TRBJ2-2 13 TRBV3-1/TRBV3-2 NA NA TGTGCCAGCAGCCCCGGGGAGGCCGGGGAGCTGTTTTTT CASSPGEAGELFF
TRBJ2-3 15 TRBV2 NA TRBD2 TGTGCCAGCGGAATAGCGGGAGGACTCCCAGATACGCAGTATTTT CASGIAGGLPDTQYF
TRBJ1-2 13 TRBV5-1 NA TRBD1 TGCGCCAGCAGCTTGGAGGGGGCGAGTGGCTACACCTTC CASSLEGASGYTF
TRBJ1-6 15 TRBV6-1 NA NA TGTGCCAGCAGTGAACTGGGAGGATGGAATTCACCCCTCCACTTT CASSELGGWNSPLHF
TRBJ2-3 17 TRBV11-2 NA TRBD2 TGTGCCAGCAGCCTCCGGACTAGCGGGGGGGCAGAGGATACGCAGTATTTT CASSLRTSGGAEDTQYF
TRBJ1-4 14 TRBV7-2 NA NA TGTGCCAGCAGCTCTCAGGCGAGTGGGGAAAAACTGTTTTTT CASSSQASGEKLFF